The clone carrying this T cell receptor beta chain appeared many times. Its antigen remains unknown. One entry per CDR3 protein results from TCRdb running MiXCR on the 5' RACE reads. This repertoire shows approximately 110,000 distinct CDR3 sequences, about 10% found once; its top ten account for 20% to 25%. The time point: blood at routine non-recurrence follow-up after resection. The source of the sample is a study of spatial heterogeneity in lung cancer. Study-level information: Each unique TCR and UMI combination was seen more than ten times on average in raw reads. Study-wide points: Resection saw ubiquitous expanded tumor TCRs appear in blood more than follow-up did.

V was pared by 7 bases and J by 2 bases, with 12 bases between. CDR1 MDHEN and CDR2 SYDVKM come from the germline V gene. The CDR3 runs to 14 residues. Specimen: PBMCs, collected at follow-up. The sequence was obtained from a female donor with early-stage non-small cell lung cancer. V gene TRBV28 combines with J gene TRBJ1-5; D not resolved. This CDR3 reads CASKSPLGNQPQHF. In DNA, the CDR3 is TGTGCCAGCAAGTCCCCCCTGGGCAATCAGCCCCAGCATTTT.